This TCR beta chain was sequenced for a study of regulatory T cells in long-lasting Graves disease (dated by TCRdb to 2020 to 2023). Regarding the study in general: Patients with newly diagnosed Graves' disease had been on antithyroid drugs for under 3 months. Peripheral blood TCR sequencing and RNA sequencing compared persistent Graves' disease patients with newly diagnosed Graves' disease patients. The study was registered as a clinical trial and conducted in China. A total of 33 samples were covered by TCR sequencing, comprising 13 persistent and around 20 newly diagnosed Graves' disease patients.

The library was generated by multiplex PCR. Sequencing was performed on an Illumina HiSeq 4000. CDR3 regions were amplified by Arm-PCR with iRepertoire HTBI primers to construct TCR beta libraries. Before sequencing, the PCR products went through gel purification. The original pipeline was this. Gene usage analysis of CDR3 amino acid clonotypes used the 60 to 75 TRBV and 14 to 15 TRBJ segments found across samples. COPE and FqMerger were used to merge the filtered high-quality paired reads into contigs. BLAST was used to align contigs to the IMGT TRBV, TRBD and TRBJ reference genes, and CDR3 was defined following IMGT. Highly expanded clones were defined as clonotypes with a frequency above 0.1%. Shannon entropy served as the measure of repertoire diversity, while the Gini coefficient captured V-J evenness. Public clonotypes were defined as clonotypes shared by more than one individual. TCRdb took the public reads, trimmed them with fastp at Q25, ran MiXCR for clone calling and kept in-frame beta chains. Entries that share a CDR3 protein sequence are merged under the most common genes and DNA. For this entry, the V and J calls and clone size follow TCRdb and not the study's own pipeline. For this sample there are approximately 300,000 distinct CDR3 sequences; 15% to 20% appear just once. More than 35% of the sample comes from the top ten.

According to the study, the label for this sample's time point signals: newly diagnosed GD, antithyroid drugs for less than 3 months. For both TCR sequencing and RNA sequencing, RNA was extracted from PBMCs using TRIzol. The diagnosis of Graves' disease followed American Thyroid Association guidelines. Patients for the study were recruited at an endocrinology department in Xi'an, China. Each patient gave 9 to 10 milliliters of peripheral blood, collected in an EDTA anticoagulant tube. PBMCs were isolated by Ficoll Paque Plus density gradient separation without further T cell sorting. RNA quality was checked with an Agilent 2100 Bioanalyzer and agarose gel, and concentration with a NanoDrop 2000. The investigation overall reported the following: Preferential use of TRBV28, TRBJ1-2 and TRBJ2-5 was observed in persistent disease, whereas TRBV20-1 and TRBJ2-1 were favored in newly diagnosed disease. The study examined only peripheral blood because the primary lesion, thyroid tissue, could not be accessed. Only the TCR beta chain was sequenced and analyzed. Lower TCR Shannon entropy and fewer highly expanded clones were observed in persistent Graves' disease patients than in newly diagnosed patients, which suggested clonal expansion. More public clonotypes were shared among persistent patients (under 3,000) than among newly diagnosed patients (more than 950). The small sample size was acknowledged by the authors as a limitation that may reduce accuracy.

The table lists this clonotype with many counts. What this receptor recognizes is not known. No clone much larger than this one lies a single base away; base qualities are absent. Reading from cysteine to phenylalanine, the CDR3 counts 14 amino acids. The DNA shown is the 42-base CDR3, in frame from base 1. The V end loses 6 bases and the J end loses 7 bases, and a stretch of 18 bases separates them. The germline V gene (reference sequence) specifies DFQATT as CDR1 and SNEGSKA as CDR2. This receptor was obtained from a female donor with Graves disease. Sample: peripheral blood mononuclear cells (PBMCs), taken at new diagnosis, from a patient treated with antithyroid drugs. This sequence uses TRBV20-1 and TRBJ2-2; the D region may be TRBD1 or TRBD2, each matching 5 bases equally. For the CDR3, the sequence is CSAEALLGDGELFF. The nucleotide sequence is TGCAGTGCCGAGGCCCTCTTGGGGGACGGGGAGCTGTTTTTT.